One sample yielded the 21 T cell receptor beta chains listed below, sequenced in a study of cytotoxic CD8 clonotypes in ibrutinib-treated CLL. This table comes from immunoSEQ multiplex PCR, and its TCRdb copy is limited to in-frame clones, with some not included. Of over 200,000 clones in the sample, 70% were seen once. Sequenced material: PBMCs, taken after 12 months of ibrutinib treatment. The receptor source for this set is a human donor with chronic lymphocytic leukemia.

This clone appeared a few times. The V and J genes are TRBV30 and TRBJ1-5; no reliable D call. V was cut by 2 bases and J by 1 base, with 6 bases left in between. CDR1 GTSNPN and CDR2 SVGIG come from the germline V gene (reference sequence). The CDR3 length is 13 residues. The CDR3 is CAWSLRSNQPQHF. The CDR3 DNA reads TGTGCCTGGAGTCTAAGGAGCAATCAGCCCCAGCATTTT.

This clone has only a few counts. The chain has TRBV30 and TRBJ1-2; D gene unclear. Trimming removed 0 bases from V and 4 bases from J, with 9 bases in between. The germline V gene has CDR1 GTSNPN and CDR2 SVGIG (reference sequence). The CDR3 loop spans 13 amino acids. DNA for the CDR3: TGTGCCTGGAGTGTAATACCCATCTATGGCTACACCTTC. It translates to CAWSVIPIYGYTF.

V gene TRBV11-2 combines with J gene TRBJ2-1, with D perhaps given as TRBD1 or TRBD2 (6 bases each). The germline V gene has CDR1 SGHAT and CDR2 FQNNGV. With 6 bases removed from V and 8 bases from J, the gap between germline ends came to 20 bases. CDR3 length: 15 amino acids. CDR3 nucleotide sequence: TGTGCCAGCAGTCGCGACGGGGGCTCTACGGATGAGCAGTTCTTC. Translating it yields CASSRDGGSTDEQFF.

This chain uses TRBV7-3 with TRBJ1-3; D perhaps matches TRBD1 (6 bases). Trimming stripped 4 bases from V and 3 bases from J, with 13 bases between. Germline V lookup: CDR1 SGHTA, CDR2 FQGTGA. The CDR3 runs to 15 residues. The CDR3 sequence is CASSSRGGGGNTIYF. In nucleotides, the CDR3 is TGTGCCAGCAGCTCAAGAGGGGGAGGTGGAAACACCATATATTTT.

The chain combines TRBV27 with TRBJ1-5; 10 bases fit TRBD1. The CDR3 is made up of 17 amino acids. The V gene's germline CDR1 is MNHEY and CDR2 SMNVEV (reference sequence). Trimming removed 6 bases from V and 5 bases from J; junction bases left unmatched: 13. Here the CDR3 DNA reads TGTGCCAGCAGAACACGATCGGGACAGGGGAAAGATCAGCCCCAGCATTTT. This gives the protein CASRTRSGQGKDQPQHF.

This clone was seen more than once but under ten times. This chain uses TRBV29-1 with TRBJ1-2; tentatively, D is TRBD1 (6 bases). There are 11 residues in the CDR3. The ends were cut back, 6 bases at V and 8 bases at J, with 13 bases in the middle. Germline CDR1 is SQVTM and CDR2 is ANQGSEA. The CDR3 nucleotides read TGCAGCGTAAGCAGGGGTCACGGCTACACCTTC. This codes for CSVSRGHGYTF.

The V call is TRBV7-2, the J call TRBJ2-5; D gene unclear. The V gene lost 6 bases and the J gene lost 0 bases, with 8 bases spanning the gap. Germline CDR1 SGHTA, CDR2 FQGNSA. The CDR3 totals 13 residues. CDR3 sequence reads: CASRDDYQETQYF. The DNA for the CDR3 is TGTGCCAGCAGGGATGACTACCAAGAGACCCAGTACTTC.

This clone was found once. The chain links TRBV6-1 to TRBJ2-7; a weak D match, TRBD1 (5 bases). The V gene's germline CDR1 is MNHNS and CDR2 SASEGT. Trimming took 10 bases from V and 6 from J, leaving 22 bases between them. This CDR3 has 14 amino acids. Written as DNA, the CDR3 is TGTGCCACCCAAAGTGGGGCCGTTCTCGGCGAGCAGTACTTC. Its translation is CATQSGAVLGEQYF.

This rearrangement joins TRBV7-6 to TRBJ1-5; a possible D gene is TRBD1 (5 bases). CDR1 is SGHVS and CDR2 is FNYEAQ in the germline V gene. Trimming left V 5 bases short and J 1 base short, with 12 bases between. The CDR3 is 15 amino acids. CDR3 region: CASSAAGRSNQPQHF. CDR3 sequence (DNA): TGTGCCAGCAGCGCGGCAGGGAGGAGCAATCAGCCCCAGCATTTT. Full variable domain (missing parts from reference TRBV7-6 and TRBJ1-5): GAGVSQSPRYKVTKRGQDVALRCDPISGHVSLYWYRQALGQGPEFLTYFNYEAQQDKSGLPNDRFSAERPEGSISTLTIQRTEQRDSAMYRCASSAAGRSNQPQHFGDGTRLSIL.

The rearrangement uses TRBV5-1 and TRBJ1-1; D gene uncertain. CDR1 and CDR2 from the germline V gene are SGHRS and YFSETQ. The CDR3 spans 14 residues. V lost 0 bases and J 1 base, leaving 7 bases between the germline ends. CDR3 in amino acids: CASSLDVSNTEAFF. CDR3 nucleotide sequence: TGCGCCAGCAGCTTGGATGTGTCGAACACTGAAGCTTTCTTT.

CDR3 nucleotides: TGTGCCAGCAGCTTAGGGACAGGGTTTTCTGGAAACACCATATATTTT. Its protein product is CASSLGTGFSGNTIYF. This chain joins TRBV7-2 and TRBJ1-3; TRBD1 matches 8 bases. Germline V CDR1 and CDR2: SGHTA, FQGNSA. Trimming at V came to 1 base and at J to 1 base, leaving 3 bases not matched to a gene. The CDR3 consists of 16 residues.

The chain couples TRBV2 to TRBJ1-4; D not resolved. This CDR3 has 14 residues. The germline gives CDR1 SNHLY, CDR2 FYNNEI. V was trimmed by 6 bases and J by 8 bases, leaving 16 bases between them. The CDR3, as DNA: TGTGCCAGCAGGGACCGACCCGCGGGGGAAAAACTGTTTTTT. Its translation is CASRDRPAGEKLFF.

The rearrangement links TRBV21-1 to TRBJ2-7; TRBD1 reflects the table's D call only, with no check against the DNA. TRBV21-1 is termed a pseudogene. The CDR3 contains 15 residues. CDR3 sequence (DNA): TGTGCCAGCAGCACCCAAGGGACAGAGACCTACGAGCAGTACTTC. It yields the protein CASSTQGTETYEQYF.

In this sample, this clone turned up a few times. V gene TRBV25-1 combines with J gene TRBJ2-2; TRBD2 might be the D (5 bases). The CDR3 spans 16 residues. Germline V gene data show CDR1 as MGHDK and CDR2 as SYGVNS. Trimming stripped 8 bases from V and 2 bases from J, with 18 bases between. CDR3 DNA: TGTGCCAGCCTCCGCAGAGGACGGGAAAACACCGGGGAGCTGTTTTTT. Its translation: CASLRRGRENTGELFF.

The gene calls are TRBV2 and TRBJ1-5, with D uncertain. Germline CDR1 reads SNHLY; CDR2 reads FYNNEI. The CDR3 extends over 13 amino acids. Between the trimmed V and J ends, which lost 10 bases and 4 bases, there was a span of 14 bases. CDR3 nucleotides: TGTGCCACCCGTCAATGGATGAATCAGCCCCAGCATTTT. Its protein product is CATRQWMNQPQHF.

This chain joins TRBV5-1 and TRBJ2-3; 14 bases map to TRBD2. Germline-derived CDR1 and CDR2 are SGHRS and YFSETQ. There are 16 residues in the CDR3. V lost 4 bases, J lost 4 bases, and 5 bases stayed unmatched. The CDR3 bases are TGCGCCAGCAGCCCCCAGACTAGCGGGGGGGCAGATACGCAGTATTTT. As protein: CASSPQTSGGADTQYF. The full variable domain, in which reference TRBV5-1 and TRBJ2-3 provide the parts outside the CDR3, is KAGVTQTPRYLIKTRGQQVTLSCSPISGHRSVSWYQQTPGQGLQFLFEYFSETQRNKGNFPGRFSGRQFSNSRSEMNVSTLELGDSALYLCASSPQTSGGADTQYFGPGTRLTVL.

This CDR3 reads CASSYSTGWEAFF. CDR3 DNA sequence: TGTGCCAGCAGTTACTCCACAGGGTGGGAAGCTTTCTTT. This rearrangement joins TRBV6-5 to TRBJ1-1, with D tentatively TRBD1 (6 bases). This CDR3 is built from 13 residues. From germline, CDR1 is MNHEY and CDR2 SVGAGI. Trimming left V 0 bases short and J 8 bases short, with 10 bases between.

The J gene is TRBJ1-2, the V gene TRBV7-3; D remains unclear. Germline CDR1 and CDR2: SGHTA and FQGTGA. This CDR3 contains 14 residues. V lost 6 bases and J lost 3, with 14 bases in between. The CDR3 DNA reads TGTGCCAGCAGTTCTGCCGGGCAGTACTATGGCTACACCTTC. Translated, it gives CASSSAGQYYGYTF.

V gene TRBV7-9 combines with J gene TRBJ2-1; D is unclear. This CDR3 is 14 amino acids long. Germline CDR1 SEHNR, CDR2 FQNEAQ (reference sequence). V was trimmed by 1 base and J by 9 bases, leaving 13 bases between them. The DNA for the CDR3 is TGTGCCAGCAGCTTAGGTCTAGTAGTAAGTGAGCAGTTCTTC. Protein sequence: CASSLGLVVSEQFF.

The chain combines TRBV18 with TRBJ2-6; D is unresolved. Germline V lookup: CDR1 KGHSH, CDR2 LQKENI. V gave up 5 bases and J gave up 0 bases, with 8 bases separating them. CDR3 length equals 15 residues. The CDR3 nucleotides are TGTGCCAGCTCAATGGCCCACTCTGGGGCCAACGTCCTGACTTTC. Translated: CASSMAHSGANVLTF.

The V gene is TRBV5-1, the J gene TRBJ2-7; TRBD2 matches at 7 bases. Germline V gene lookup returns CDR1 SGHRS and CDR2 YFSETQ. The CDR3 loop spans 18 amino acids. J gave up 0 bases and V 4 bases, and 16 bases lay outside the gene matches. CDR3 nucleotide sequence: TGCGCCAGCAGCCTTCCCAAAAGTGGGGGGGAGAGCTCCTACGAGCAGTACTTC. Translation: CASSLPKSGGESSYEQYF. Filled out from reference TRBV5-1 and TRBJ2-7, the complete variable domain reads KAGVTQTPRYLIKTRGQQVTLSCSPISGHRSVSWYQQTPGQGLQFLFEYFSETQRNKGNFPGRFSGRQFSNSRSEMNVSTLELGDSALYLCASSLPKSGGESSYEQYFGPGTRLTVT.